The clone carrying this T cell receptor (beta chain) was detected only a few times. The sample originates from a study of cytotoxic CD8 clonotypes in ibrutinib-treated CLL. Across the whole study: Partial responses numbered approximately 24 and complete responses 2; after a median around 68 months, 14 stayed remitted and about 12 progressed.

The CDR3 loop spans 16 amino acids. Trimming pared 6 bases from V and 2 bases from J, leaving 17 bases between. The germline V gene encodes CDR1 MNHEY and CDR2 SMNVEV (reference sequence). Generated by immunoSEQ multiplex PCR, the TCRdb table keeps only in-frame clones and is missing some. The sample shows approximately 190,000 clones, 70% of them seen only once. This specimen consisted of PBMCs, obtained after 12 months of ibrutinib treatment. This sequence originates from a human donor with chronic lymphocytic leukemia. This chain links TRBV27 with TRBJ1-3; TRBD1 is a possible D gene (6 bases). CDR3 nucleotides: TGTGCCAGCAGCTCAGCAAGGACAGAAACTGGAAACACCATATATTTT. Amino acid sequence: CASSSARTETGNTIYF.